This T cell receptor beta chain was sequenced during a study of PD-1 blockade in classical Hodgkin lymphoma. Exposure to brentuximab vedotin varied, and each patient had relapsed following autologous stem cell transplantation. Assay: immunoSEQ multiplex PCR; the TCRdb copy retains only in-frame clones and omits some. This table has about 110,000 clones, nearly 90% appearing once. Trimming left V 2 bases short and J 7 bases short, with 12 bases between. The germline V gene encodes CDR1 GTSNPN and CDR2 SVGIG (reference sequence). CDR3 length: 13 amino acids. This sample comprised peripheral blood mononuclear cells (PBMCs), obtained before the second cycle of nivolumab. The clonotype comes from a human donor with classical Hodgkin lymphoma. V and J are TRBV30 and TRBJ1-5; tentative D call: TRBD1 (5 bases). The CDR3, as DNA: TGTGCCTGGAGTTCGACAGTTCCCCAGCCCCAGCATTTT. This gives the protein CAWSSTVPQPQHF.